These 26 T cell receptor beta chains were all obtained from the same sample, sequenced in a study of T cells in Graves' hyperthyroidism and ophthalmopathy. Amplified regions were TCR beta CDR3 sequences from RNA transcripts. First-round RT-PCR with HTBI primers amplified the TCR CDR3 region. A single record per CDR3 protein comes from TCRdb applying MiXCR to the multiplex PCR reads. The table shows roughly 570,000 distinct CDR3 sequences, with around 16% occurring only once. The sequenced sample consisted of blood. These receptors were taken from a young woman with Graves' hyperthyroidism.

In regard to this clonotype: One junction end disagrees with the germline gene, perhaps due to a read error. The chain uses TRBV3-1 and TRBJ2-1; TRBD2 matches 7 bases. CDR3 length equals 15 residues. Germline lookup yields CDR1 LGHDT and CDR2 YNNKEL (reference sequence). CDR3 amino acids: CASSQDTGGYDEQFF. CDR3 nucleotide sequence: TGTGCCAGCAGCCAAGATACGGGAGGCTACGATGAGCAGTTCTTC.

This clonotype was seen at least ten times. The chain carries TRBV6-1 and TRBJ1-1, with no clear D. Per germline, CDR1 MNHNS and CDR2 SASEGT. Trimming pared 5 bases from V and 9 bases from J, leaving 22 bases between. The CDR3 totals 15 residues. CDR3: CASSFTRTSRTKAFF. In DNA form, the CDR3 reads TGTGCCAGCAGTTTTACCCGGACGTCCCGAACGAAAGCTTTCTTT.

The table lists this clonotype with a few counts. The genes are TRBV29-1 and TRBJ1-1, with D tentatively TRBD1 (5 bases). Germline V CDR1 and CDR2: SQVTM, ANQGSEA. V lost 0 bases, J lost 3 bases, and 17 bases lay in between. The length of the CDR3 is 16 residues. CDR3 loop: CSVEDLRRGPYTEAFF. The DNA of the CDR3 is TGCAGCGTTGAAGATCTTCGGAGGGGCCCATACACTGAAGCTTTCTTT.

This clonotype came up many times. The gene calls are TRBV20-1 and TRBJ1-1; D not certain. Germline V gene lookup returns CDR1 DFQATT and CDR2 SNEGSKA (reference sequence). The CDR3 length is 13 residues. Trimming removed 1 base at V and 4 bases at J, with 10 bases between. CDR3 sequence reads: CSARGIKGTEAFF. The CDR3 DNA follows: TGCAGTGCTAGAGGGATCAAGGGCACTGAAGCTTTCTTT.

Only a few counts were recorded for this clonotype. The genes are TRBV7-3 and TRBJ2-5; maybe TRBD1 (6 bases). Trimming cost V 5 bases and J 5 bases, with 12 bases left between them. Per germline, CDR1 SGHTA and CDR2 FQGTGA. This CDR3 region has 13 residues. This CDR3 reads CASSPIQGETQYF. The CDR3 DNA follows: TGTGCCAGCAGCCCAATTCAGGGGGAGACCCAGTACTTC.

The chain couples TRBV7-3 to TRBJ2-7; 8 bases line up with TRBD2. Germline V gene sequence: CDR1 SGHTA, CDR2 FQGTGA. V was pared by 5 bases and J by 0 bases, with 6 bases of the junction left unmatched. This CDR3 has 15 amino acids. CDR3 in DNA: TGTGCCAGCAGCGCGATAGCGGGAAGCTCCTACGAGCAGTACTTC. It specifies CASSAIAGSSYEQYF.

At least ten counts were recorded for this clonotype. This sequence joins TRBV28 and TRBJ1-1; 10 bases line up with TRBD1. The CDR3 covers 12 residues. CDR1 and CDR2 from the germline V gene are MDHEN and SYDVKM. Trimming took 11 bases from V and 4 from J; bases not matched to a gene: 4. CDR3 amino acids: CAGQGGVTEAFF. In DNA form, the CDR3 reads TGTGCCGGACAGGGGGGTGTCACTGAAGCTTTCTTT.

This clonotype was found a few times. The chain combines TRBV12-3 or TRBV12-4 with TRBJ1-2; D uncertain. The length of the CDR3 is 13 residues. The V end lost 5 bases, the J end lost 4 bases, and 11 bases lay between the germline ends. The CDR3 loop reads CASSLLVGYGYTF. CDR3 bases: TGTGCCAGCAGTCTCCTAGTAGGCTATGGCTACACCTTC.

At least ten counts were recorded for this clonotype. This chain joins TRBV12-3 or TRBV12-4 and TRBJ2-2, with D uncertain. The CDR3 is 14 amino acids. V was clipped by 0 bases and J by 5 bases, with 7 bases between them. The chain's CDR3 is CASSLAMGTGELFF. The CDR3, as DNA: TGTGCCAGCAGTTTAGCGATGGGGACCGGGGAGCTGTTTTTT.

This clonotype was seen only a few times. V is TRBV4-3 and J is TRBJ1-1, with TRBD1 as a possible D gene (6 bases). The CDR3 extends over 16 amino acids. From germline, CDR1 is LGHNA and CDR2 YSLEER. The ends were cut back, 0 bases at V and 0 bases at J, with 11 bases in the middle. The CDR3 sequence: CASSQDPRGLNTEAFF. The DNA for the CDR3 is TGCGCCAGCAGCCAAGATCCCAGGGGTCTGAACACTGAAGCTTTCTTT.

The chain has TRBV6-1 and TRBJ2-6; no firm D call. Trimming pared 8 bases from V and 1 base from J, leaving 24 bases between. The CDR3 sequence is 19 residues long. The germline gives CDR1 MNHNS, CDR2 SASEGT. The CDR3 nucleotides are TGTGCCAGCCTCCCCCGCCCCACAAGGCTGGTATCTGGGGCCAACGTCCTGACTTTC. Encoded protein: CASLPRPTRLVSGANVLTF.

The sample holds a few counts of this clonotype. This chain connects TRBV5-1 to TRBJ1-2; 7 nucleotides line up with TRBD1. This CDR3 is built from 14 residues. The V gene's germline CDR1 is SGHRS and CDR2 YFSETQ. Trimming cost V 4 bases and J 3 bases; bases outside gene matches: 6. CDR3 nucleotide sequence: TGCGCCAGCAGCGCGCTCAGGGGGGACTATGGCTACACCTTC. Encoded protein: CASSALRGDYGYTF.

V and J are TRBV24-1 and TRBJ2-3; 10 bases fit TRBD1. This CDR3 spans 18 amino acids. Per germline, CDR1 KGHDR and CDR2 SFDVKD. J gave up 6 bases and V 5 bases, and 16 bases lay outside the gene matches. CDR3 loop: CATSARRDRGAVGDTQYF. As DNA, the CDR3 is TGTGCCACCAGTGCCCGCCGGGACAGGGGCGCGGTGGGGGATACGCAGTATTTT.

This clonotype was seen ten or more times. The chain recombines TRBV7-9 with TRBJ2-7; D not certain. Germline loops: CDR1 SEHNR, CDR2 FQNEAQ (reference sequence). The CDR3 sequence is 14 residues long. V lost 0 bases and J lost 3, with 9 bases in between. CDR3 sequence (DNA): TGTGCCAGCAGCTTAGCCCAGGCGAGCTACGAGCAGTACTTC. Its protein is CASSLAQASYEQYF.

This sequence joins TRBV27 and TRBJ1-2; D not resolved. V lost 2 bases to trimming and J lost 5 bases, with 12 bases between them. This CDR3 region has 14 residues. Germline CDR1 is MNHEY and CDR2 is SMNVEV (reference sequence). The CDR3 reads CASSLLSSPYGYTF. CDR3 DNA: TGTGCCAGCAGTTTACTCAGTAGTCCATATGGCTACACCTTC.

This clonotype occurred many times. The CDR3 DNA follows: TGCAGTGCTAGAGACCTATCAACAGGGGGCGATTTTTCCTACGAGCAGTACTTC. Its protein is CSARDLSTGGDFSYEQYF. The rearrangement links TRBV20-1 to TRBJ2-7, with 9 bases identical to TRBD1. Germline V gives CDR1 DFQATT, CDR2 SNEGSKA (reference sequence). CDR3 length: 18 residues. V lost 0 bases and J lost 1; bases outside the gene matches: 13.

At least ten counts were recorded for this clonotype. The chain carries TRBV7-9 and TRBJ2-5, with D uncertain. The CDR3 runs to 15 residues. V was pared by 2 bases and J by 0 bases, with 10 bases between. The germline V gene has CDR1 SEHNR and CDR2 FQNEAQ (reference sequence). CDR3 region: CASSLSPDYQETQYF. The CDR3 DNA reads TGTGCCAGCAGCTTAAGTCCCGACTACCAAGAGACCCAGTACTTC.

This chain links TRBV6-5 with TRBJ2-1; 10 bases are shared with TRBD2. V lost 1 base and J lost 10; bases outside the gene matches: 4. Germline-derived CDR1 and CDR2 are MNHEY and SVGAGI. CDR3 length equals 14 residues. The CDR3 sequence: CASSYYLAGDEQFF. CDR3 nucleotides: TGTGCCAGCAGTTACTACCTAGCGGGAGACGAGCAGTTCTTC.

This clonotype has more than one count but fewer than ten. The DNA of the CDR3 is TGTGCCAGCAGTTATCTTGCGGATACGCAGTATTTT. Amino acid sequence: CASSYLADTQYF. The V and J genes are TRBV6-1 and TRBJ2-3; no clear D. Trimming cost V 5 bases and J 6 bases, with 9 bases left between them. The CDR3 runs 12 residues. Germline CDR1 and CDR2: MNHNS and SASEGT.

V is TRBV7-9 and J is TRBJ1-4, with TRBD1 matching over 8 bases. The CDR3 is 15 residues long. Germline values: CDR1 SEHNR, CDR2 FQNEAQ (reference sequence). The junction had 15 bases not matched to a gene; V was cut back by 8 bases and J by 10 bases. CDR3 region: CASLSAQGAPGKLFF. CDR3 DNA sequence: TGTGCCAGCCTCTCCGCTCAGGGGGCACCAGGAAAACTGTTTTTT.

The rearrangement uses TRBV7-2 and TRBJ2-1; D is unclear. CDR1 and CDR2 from the germline V gene are SGHTA and FQGNSA. The CDR3 is made up of 16 amino acids. Trimming removed 6 bases at V and 9 bases at J, with 24 bases between. This CDR3 reads CASSSTGSWGTSEQFF. CDR3 nucleotides: TGTGCCAGCAGTAGCACCGGGTCATGGGGTACAAGTGAGCAGTTCTTC.

A few counts support this clonotype. Being one base from a much bigger clone, this may be a read error. The chain couples TRBV28 to TRBJ2-3, with D possibly TRBD1 on 6 matching bases. The assigned J gene may be wrong: the sequence end matches TRBJ1-5 better. This CDR3 has 17 amino acids. Looked up from germline, CDR1 is MDHEN and CDR2 is SYDVKM. The CDR3 DNA is TGTGCCAGCAGTTTATACTCGGGAGGGGGGGGCACAGATACGCAGCATTTT. Translating it yields CASSLYSGGGGTDTQHF.

To note about this clonotype: This may come from a read error, since a much larger clone is one base off. V gene TRBV30 combines with J gene TRBJ1-2; tentative D call: TRBD1 (6 bases). The CDR3 is 13 amino acids. From germline, CDR1 is GTSNPN and CDR2 SVGIG (reference sequence). CDR3 region: CAWRPHRDYGHTF. CDR3 DNA sequence: TGTGCCTGGAGGCCCCACAGGGACTATGGCCACACCTTC.

This clonotype has just a few counts. V gene TRBV18 combines with J gene TRBJ2-7; D is possibly TRBD2 (5 bases). Per germline, CDR1 KGHSH and CDR2 LQKENI. Trimming took off 0 bases at V and 0 bases at J, with 12 bases between the two ends. There are 16 residues in the CDR3. Written as DNA, the CDR3 is TGTGCCAGCTCACCACCGGGCGGAGGAAGCTCCTACGAGCAGTACTTC. This codes for CASSPPGGGSSYEQYF.

This clonotype was found many times. The chain links TRBV2 to TRBJ2-2, with 10 bases fitting TRBD2. The CDR3 loop spans 15 amino acids. V dropped 6 bases and J dropped 8; count of bases not matched to a gene: 9. Germline V gives CDR1 SNHLY, CDR2 FYNNEI. CDR3 DNA sequence: TGTGCCAGCAGACCCACTAGCGGGGTTCTTGGGGAGCTGTTTTTT. Translation: CASRPTSGVLGELFF.

This clonotype was observed a few times. The chain carries TRBV4-1 and TRBJ2-1; no reliable D call. Germline-derived CDR1 and CDR2 are MGHRA and YSYEKL. Trimming cost V 0 bases and J 0 bases, with 9 bases left between them. This CDR3 comprises 16 residues. The CDR3 region is CASSQDGRSSYNEQFF. The CDR3, as DNA: TGCGCCAGCAGCCAAGATGGTCGGAGCTCCTACAATGAGCAGTTCTTC.